A single sample gave rise to the 32 T cell receptor beta chains below, sequenced in a study of neurological immune-mediated disorders. TCRdb analysed the 5' RACE reads with MiXCR anew, one entry per CDR3 protein. The data contain about 21,000 distinct CDR3 sequences, 5% to 7% of them singletons. Sequencing was carried out using CD8+ T cells from blood. These receptors were taken from a man aged 18 to 30 in good health.

Many counts were recorded for this clonotype. The rearrangement links TRBV10-3 to TRBJ2-1; no clear D. V lost 7 bases and J 14 bases, leaving 12 bases between the germline ends. Germline lookup yields CDR1 ENHRY and CDR2 SYGVKD. This CDR3 contains 10 residues. The DNA for the CDR3 is TGTGCCATCAAGCCATGCAGAAAGTTCTTC. Residues: CAIKPCRKFF.

This clonotype has at least ten counts. The chain recombines TRBV6-5 with TRBJ1-1; no clear D gene. CDR3 length: 16 residues. Germline CDR1 MNHEY, CDR2 SVGAGI. Trimming shortened V by 3 bases and J by 6 bases, and 20 bases separated the two germline ends. The CDR3 DNA sequence: TGTGCCAGCAGTTATAGGGTGATGGGCAATAAGGCTGAAGCTTTCTTT. Encoded protein: CASSYRVMGNKAEAFF.

Many counts were recorded for this clonotype. The chain carries TRBV9 and TRBJ2-2; possibly TRBD1 or TRBD2 for D (6 bases each). Germline V gives CDR1 SGDLS, CDR2 YYNGEE. CDR3 length: 15 residues. Trimming took off 3 bases at V and 4 bases at J, with 13 bases between the two ends. CDR3 region: CASSESWGATGELFF. In DNA, the CDR3 is TGTGCCAGCAGCGAAAGTTGGGGGGCCACCGGGGAGCTGTTTTTT.

In its sample, this clonotype was seen many times. The rearrangement joins TRBV19 to TRBJ1-5, with a weak D call TRBD1 (5 bases). CDR1 is LNHDA, CDR2 SQIVND, per germline (reference sequence). This CDR3 region has 13 residues. V shed 5 bases and J shed 5 bases, with 10 bases lying between them. CDR3 region: CASSGGYYQPQHF. CDR3 DNA: TGTGCCAGTAGTGGGGGTTATTATCAGCCCCAGCATTTT.

This clonotype was detected many times. This chain joins TRBV29-1 and TRBJ2-3, with 8 positions matching TRBD1. The CDR3 has 20 amino acids. Germline-derived CDR1 and CDR2 are SQVTM and ANQGSEA. V shed 3 bases and J 2 bases; nucleotides not matched to a gene: 22. The CDR3 here is CSVEGSLGQDAGHYTDTQYF. DNA of the CDR3: TGCAGCGTTGAGGGTTCGTTGGGACAGGACGCCGGCCACTACACAGATACGCAGTATTTT.

Concerning this clonotype: A single base separates this from a much larger clone, so it may be a read error. The V call is TRBV7-3, the J call TRBJ2-2, with D tentatively TRBD2 (7 bases). Germline CDR1 and CDR2: SGHTA and FQGTGA. The CDR3 is made up of 15 amino acids. CDR3 sequence reads: CASSFGGRNTGDLFF. CDR3 nucleotides: TGTGCCAGCAGCTTCGGGGGGCGCAACACCGGGGATCTGTTTTTT.

The chain carries TRBV20-1 and TRBJ2-1, with TRBD2 matching 9 bases. Germline-derived CDR1 and CDR2 are DFQATT and SNEGSKA (reference sequence). This CDR3 is 15 amino acids long. V lost 2 bases and J lost 7; bases outside the gene matches: 9. The CDR3 nucleotides are TGCAGTGCTAGACACCCGCGGGGGGGCGGGAATGAGCAGTTCTTC. Translating gives CSARHPRGGGNEQFF.

Many counts were recorded for this clonotype. V is TRBV7-9 and J is TRBJ1-4; D gene uncertain. Trimming took 1 base from V and 8 from J, leaving 14 bases between them. Germline V gene lookup returns CDR1 SEHNR and CDR2 FQNEAQ (reference sequence). This CDR3 has 15 amino acids. This CDR3 reads CASSLGTGSGEKLFF. CDR3 coding DNA: TGTGCCAGCAGCTTAGGAACGGGTTCGGGAGAAAAACTGTTTTTT.

At least ten counts were recorded for this clonotype. V gene TRBV27 combines with J gene TRBJ2-3; D unclear. The V gene's germline CDR1 is MNHEY and CDR2 SMNVEV (reference sequence). V dropped 3 bases and J dropped 2 bases, with 15 bases sitting between them. This CDR3 has 16 amino acids. CDR3 sequence reads: CASSLILNPPTDTQYF. In nucleotides, the CDR3 is TGTGCCAGCAGTTTGATCTTAAACCCCCCCACAGATACGCAGTATTTT.

Ten or more counts support this clonotype. The V call is TRBV20-1, the J call TRBJ2-2, with TRBD2 matching 7 bases. CDR1 and CDR2 from the germline V gene are DFQATT and SNEGSKA (reference sequence). Losses at the gene ends were 0 bases for V and 5 bases for J; bases not matched to a gene: 6. The CDR3 spans 15 residues. The CDR3: CSARDRQGGTGELFF. The DNA of the CDR3 is TGCAGTGCTAGAGATCGGCAGGGAGGGACCGGGGAGCTGTTTTTT.

This clonotype occurred many times. J is TRBJ2-5 and V is TRBV29-1; 7 positions agree with TRBD2. The length of the CDR3 is 14 residues. V dropped 7 bases and J dropped 0; count of bases not matched to a gene: 8. Germline CDR1 and CDR2: SQVTM and ANQGSEA. The CDR3 DNA sequence: TGCAGCGCATTGAGACTAGCCGACCAAGAGACCCAGTACTTC. Its translation is CSALRLADQETQYF.

This clonotype was recorded at least ten times. This chain connects TRBV20-1 to TRBJ2-4, with a tentative D call TRBD2 (5 bases). V was clipped by 1 base and J by 3 bases, with 10 bases between them. Per the germline V gene, CDR1 is DFQATT and CDR2 is SNEGSKA (reference sequence). The CDR3 sequence is 14 residues long. CDR3 nucleotides: TGCAGTGCTAGAGGGGCTAGCTACAAAAACATTCAGTACTTC. This codes for CSARGASYKNIQYF.

This clonotype showed up many times. CDR3 residues: CASSQYLAGGPLSGELFF. CDR3 bases: TGCGCCAGCAGCCAGTATCTAGCGGGGGGGCCGTTGTCCGGGGAGCTGTTTTTT. The chain uses TRBV4-1 and TRBJ2-2; TRBD2 agrees at 12 bases. Germline V lookup: CDR1 MGHRA, CDR2 YSYEKL. This CDR3 contains 18 residues. J lost 6 bases, V lost 3 bases, and 11 bases had no gene match.

The chain uses TRBV27 and TRBJ2-7; D possibly corresponds to TRBD2 (5 bases). The CDR3 consists of 13 residues. Germline V lookup: CDR1 MNHEY, CDR2 SMNVEV (reference sequence). Trimming left V 8 bases short and J 2 bases short, with 13 bases between. CDR3 bases: TGTGCCAGCTTGAAGGGAGTCACCTACGAGCAGTACTTC. Translation: CASLKGVTYEQYF.

There are many counts of this clonotype. One end of the junction varies from germline; a read error may be responsible. This chain links TRBV15 with TRBJ1-2; D is undetermined. The V gene's germline CDR1 is LNHNV and CDR2 YYDKDF (reference sequence). The CDR3 is 13 amino acids. CDR3 nucleotide sequence: TGTGTCACCAGCAGAGGAGATGGGGATGGCTACACCTTC. This translates into CVTSRGDGDGYTF.

This clonotype was counted many times. The CDR3 sequence: CSARDTGEIEDTQYF. CDR3 sequence (DNA): TGCAGTGCTAGAGATACGGGGGAGATCGAAGATACGCAGTATTTT. V usage is TRBV20-1 and J usage is TRBJ2-3; tentatively, D is TRBD2 (6 bases). V was pared by 0 bases and J by 5 bases, with 15 bases between. The CDR3 covers 15 residues. Germline V lookup: CDR1 DFQATT, CDR2 SNEGSKA (reference sequence).

In its sample, this clonotype was seen many times. The chain joins TRBV3-1 to TRBJ2-4, with TRBD1 matching 9 bases. Looked up from germline, CDR1 is LGHDT and CDR2 is YNNKEL (reference sequence). The V segment lost 2 bases and the J segment 7 bases; nucleotides outside the gene matches: 6. The CDR3 sequence is 15 residues long. DNA of the CDR3: TGTGCCAGCAGCCAACTACAGGGGGCATGGAACATTCAGTACTTC. As protein: CASSQLQGAWNIQYF.

This clonotype was observed many times. The chain has TRBV7-9 and TRBJ2-7; D gene ambiguous. V lost 3 bases and J 7 bases, leaving 13 bases between the germline ends. CDR3 length: 13 amino acids. Germline assignment: CDR1 SEHNR and CDR2 FQNEAQ (reference sequence). The CDR3 reads CASSFSASREQYF. The CDR3 DNA is TGTGCCAGCAGCTTTTCAGCGTCTAGAGAGCAGTACTTC.

This clonotype was picked up many times. The V call is TRBV9, the J call TRBJ2-2; D ambiguous. This CDR3 comprises 12 residues. From germline, CDR1 is SGDLS and CDR2 YYNGEE. V shed 4 bases and J shed 4 bases, with 5 bases lying between them. This CDR3 is CASSIFTGELFF. The CDR3 coding sequence is TGTGCCAGCAGCATTTTCACCGGGGAGCTGTTTTTT. The variable domain in full, completed from reference TRBV9 and TRBJ2-2, reads DSGVTQTPKHLITATGQRVTLRCSPRSGDLSVYWYQQSLDQGLQFLIQYYNGEERAKGNILERFSAQQFPDLHSELNLSSLELGDSALYFCASSIFTGELFFGEGSRLTVL.

This clonotype was seen many times. The chain has TRBV20-1 and TRBJ1-2; 7 bases map to TRBD1. This CDR3 is built from 11 residues. Germline V CDR1 and CDR2: DFQATT, SNEGSKA (reference sequence). The J segment lost 8 bases and the V segment lost 7 bases, leaving 7 bases of the junction unmatched. The CDR3 spells CSVWDSRGYTF. DNA of the CDR3: TGCAGTGTCTGGGACAGTCGAGGCTACACCTTC.

This clonotype has ten or more counts. V gene TRBV6-1 combines with J gene TRBJ1-1; D not certain. This CDR3 contains 17 residues. Germline V gene lookup returns CDR1 MNHNS and CDR2 SASEGT. Deletions cut 2 bases from V and 3 bases from J, with 19 bases between. In DNA, the CDR3 is TGTGCCAGCAGTGAAATTGGGTCGACCTACGCAGACACTGAAGCTTTCTTT. This gives the protein CASSEIGSTYADTEAFF.

In this sample, this clonotype turned up many times. The chain recombines TRBV27 with TRBJ2-7, with D possibly matching TRBD2 (7 bases). The germline gives CDR1 MNHEY, CDR2 SMNVEV (reference sequence). The CDR3 is 13 residues long. V was trimmed by 5 bases and J by 9 bases, leaving 17 bases between them. DNA for the CDR3: TGTGCCAGCAGTAGGGGGGGCTGGGAATCGCAGTACTTC. It yields the protein CASSRGGWESQYF.

The chain is built from TRBV5-1 and TRBJ2-3, with D possibly TRBD2 on 6 matching bases. This CDR3 contains 14 residues. Per the germline V gene, CDR1 is SGHRS and CDR2 is YFSETQ. V was pared by 1 base and J by 6 bases, with 12 bases between. The CDR3 loop is CASSLSGGYDTQYF. The CDR3 bases are TGCGCCAGCAGCTTGAGTGGGGGGTACGATACGCAGTATTTT.

This clonotype was recorded many times. The gene calls are TRBV29-1 and TRBJ2-1; D remains unclear. The V and J ends lost 5 bases and 6 bases respectively, with 8 bases between them. CDR1 is SQVTM and CDR2 is ANQGSEA in the germline V gene. The CDR3 is 11 residues long. CDR3 bases: TGCAGCGTTCCACTGGGCAATGAGCAGTTCTTC. Translated: CSVPLGNEQFF.

This clonotype was recorded at least ten times. This chain links TRBV7-3 with TRBJ2-3, with TRBD2 matching over 11 bases. CDR1 and CDR2 (germline): SGHTA, FQGTGA. With 3 bases clipped from V and 6 bases from J, the junction kept 8 bases outside the gene matches. This CDR3 has 16 amino acids. Here the CDR3 DNA reads TGTGCCAGCAGCTTCGGACTAGCGGGTCCAACGGATACGCAGTATTTT. This encodes CASSFGLAGPTDTQYF. The whole variable domain, remainder taken from reference TRBV7-3 and TRBJ2-3, is GAGVSQTPSNKVTEKGKYVELRCDPISGHTALYWYRQSLGQGPEFLIYFQGTGAADDSGLPNDRFFAVRPEGSVSTLKIQRTERGDSAVYLCASSFGLAGPTDTQYFGPGTRLTVL.

This clonotype has a count of ten or more. The chain carries TRBV14 and TRBJ2-5; D possibly uses TRBD1 or TRBD2 (5 bases each). Germline lookup yields CDR1 SGHDN and CDR2 FVKESK. This CDR3 is 17 amino acids long. Trimming shortened V by 4 bases and J by 4 bases, and 22 bases separated the two germline ends. The CDR3 nucleotides read TGTGCCAGCAGCCCGTTGTTGGGACCCCCATTCGGAGAGACCCAGTACTTC. Translation gives CASSPLLGPPFGETQYF. The variable domain in full, with the rest retrieved from reference TRBV14 and TRBJ2-5, is EAGVTQFPSHSVIEKGQTVTLRCDPISGHDNLYWYRRVMGKEIKFLLHFVKESKQDESGMPNNRFLAERTGGTYSTLKVQPAELEDSGVYFCASSPLLGPPFGETQYFGPGTRLLVL.

The chain uses TRBV5-1 and TRBJ2-2; D gene unclear. Looked up from germline, CDR1 is SGHRS and CDR2 is YFSETQ. Trimming removed 8 bases at V and 2 bases at J, with 10 bases between. The CDR3 sequence is 13 residues long. The CDR3 nucleotides read TGCGCCAGTATACCCTCTAACACCGGGGAGCTGTTTTTT. Translation: CASIPSNTGELFF.

This clonotype was seen many times. CDR3 region: CASTPRAGGDQETQYF. In nucleotides, the CDR3 is TGTGCCAGTACCCCCCGAGCGGGGGGGGACCAAGAGACCCAGTACTTC. The chain couples TRBV25-1 to TRBJ2-5; 10 bases agree with TRBD2. Germline CDR1 is MGHDK and CDR2 is SYGVNS. V was clipped by 9 bases and J by 0 bases; unmatched bases: 10. This CDR3 region has 16 residues.

This clonotype was seen ten or more times. The chain has TRBV5-1 and TRBJ1-1; D is undetermined. This CDR3 comprises 16 residues. Trimming pared 4 bases from V and 1 base from J, leaving 17 bases between. Germline loops: CDR1 SGHRS, CDR2 YFSETQ. The DNA of the CDR3 is TGCGCCAGCAGCGGAGTCATTAGGCCGGCGAACACTGAAGCTTTCTTT. This codes for CASSGVIRPANTEAFF.

The chain uses TRBV7-3 and TRBJ2-3; no definite D call. Trimming left V 4 bases short and J 4 bases short, with 15 bases between. This CDR3 spans 15 amino acids. Germline-derived CDR1 and CDR2 are SGHTA and FQGTGA. For the CDR3, the DNA is TGTGCCAGCAGCTCCCGGGCCCAACCGGCAGATACGCAGTATTTT. This gives the protein CASSSRAQPADTQYF.

This clonotype was counted at least ten times. The gene calls are TRBV27 and TRBJ2-7, with D possibly TRBD2 on 6 matching bases. This CDR3 contains 13 residues. Germline V gene sequence: CDR1 MNHEY, CDR2 SMNVEV (reference sequence). Trimming shortened V by 8 bases and J by 4 bases, and 15 bases separated the two germline ends. The CDR3 sequence is CASWEDGSYEQYF. CDR3 DNA sequence: TGTGCCAGCTGGGAGGACGGGAGTTACGAGCAGTACTTC.

This rearrangement joins TRBV6-5 to TRBJ1-2; D is possibly TRBD1 (6 bases). The CDR3 has 15 residues. Trimming stripped 0 bases from V and 4 bases from J, with 12 bases between. CDR1 is MNHEY, CDR2 SVGAGI, per germline. The CDR3, as DNA: TGTGCCAGCAGTTACTCGGCAGGGGCTGGCTATGGCTACACCTTC. Translated: CASSYSAGAGYGYTF.